The TCR beta chain under discussion was sequenced for a study of shared clonotypes between healthy human individuals. Background on the study: Donor composition was a couple of women and a few men, aged 18 to 49.

V was trimmed by 1 base and J by 3 bases, leaving 10 bases between them. The CDR3 totals 14 residues. Germline CDR1 and CDR2: GTSNPN and SVGIG (reference sequence). Of note for this clone: Its antigen is currently unknown.

Overall study findings and caveats: Non-shared clonotypes displayed generation probabilities falling below those of clonotypes present in all four donors.

In the authors' workflow: ImmunoSEQ output held junction-only sequences without quality scores, so filtering differed. Repertoires were generated with immunoSEQ multiplex PCR, while TCRdb's copy carries only in-frame clones and drops some. From that table come the V and J calls and clone size; the DNA was used to work out D and trimming. The sample holds 1,100,000 or so clones, around 78% seen once. The chain uses TRBV30 and TRBJ2-4; maybe TRBD2 (6 bases). Sequencing was carried out using memory CD4+ T cells from PBMCs. Sample subset: CD45RA-negative fraction. The TCR originated in a man between 18 and 29 years old in good health. Some clones in this sample may be carry-over from other donors' samples. In nucleotides, the CDR3 is TGTGCCTGGAGTGATACGGGAGACAAAAACATTCAGTACTTC. It yields the protein CAWSDTGDKNIQYF.